This entry concerns a single TCR beta chain. The antigen is unknown. Time point indicated: baseline, week 1 (first vaccination visit). Treatment here: pre-vaccination baseline after standard-of-care therapy. This sample is drawn from a study of a mutant IDH1 vaccine in newly diagnosed glioma. General study results and limits: A vaccine-induced immune response developed in around 92% of the patients. Pseudoprogression seemingly bore no relation to changes in top peripheral T cell clonotypes.

Sequenced by immunoSEQ multiplex PCR; TCRdb stores in-frame clones only, minus some. The sample lists roughly 70,000 clones, approximately 86% occurring once. Looked up from germline, CDR1 is SGDLS and CDR2 is YYNGEE. J gave up 9 bases and V 2 bases, and 8 bases lay outside the gene matches. The CDR3 loop spans 15 amino acids. This TCR derives from a man aged 25 to 40 with glioma. The chain recombines TRBV9 with TRBJ2-1; 10 nucleotides align to TRBD2. The input for sequencing was PBMCs, taken from a glioma patient treated with radiotherapy, temozolomide or both. The CDR3 protein is CASSVLAGASGEQFF. In nucleotides, the CDR3 is TGTGCCAGCAGCGTCCTAGCGGGGGCGTCTGGTGAGCAGTTCTTC.